One and the same sample provided the 3 T cell receptor beta chains below, sequenced in a study of graft-versus-host responses after intestinal transplantation. These TCRs are of unknown antigen specificity. Here immunoSEQ multiplex PCR was the method, and the copy in TCRdb shows in-frame clones only, minus some. The data contain roughly 80,000 clones, about nine tenths of them seen just once; the ten biggest clones take up over 7%. Sequenced material: unstimulated CD8+ T cells sorted from spleen or lymph node cells, taken before transplant. These receptor sequences come from a human donor who was the organ donor for an intestinal transplant.

V is TRBV27 and J is TRBJ1-4, with a tentative D call TRBD1 (5 bases). The CDR3 sequence is 17 residues long. V lost 0 bases and J 0 bases, leaving 11 bases between the germline ends. Germline V gene data show CDR1 as MNHEY and CDR2 as SMNVEV (reference sequence). The DNA for the CDR3 is TGTGCCAGCAGTTTATCGGGACTTACCGCAACTAATGAAAAACTGTTTTTT. Translated, it gives CASSLSGLTATNEKLFF. The whole variable domain, remainder taken from reference TRBV27 and TRBJ1-4, is EAQVTQNPRYLITVTGKKLTVTCSQNMNHEYMSWYRQDPGLGLRQIYYSMNVEVTDKGDVPEGYKVSRKEKRNFPLILESPSPNQTSLYFCASSLSGLTATNEKLFFGSGTQLSVL.

The V call is TRBV28, the J call TRBJ1-5, with TRBD1 matching over 7 bases. The ends lost 7 bases at V and 2 bases at J; junction bases unmatched: 5. Germline CDR1 MDHEN, CDR2 SYDVKM. The CDR3 runs to 14 residues. CDR3 loop: CASTFGQGNQPQHF. The CDR3, as DNA: TGTGCCAGCACTTTTGGACAGGGCAATCAGCCCCAGCATTTT.

This clone was seen just once. The chain has TRBV7-2 and TRBJ1-2, with TRBD1 identical over 8 bases. Per germline, CDR1 SGHTA and CDR2 FQGNSA. V was clipped by 7 bases and J by 3 bases; unmatched bases: 7. This CDR3 contains 14 residues. The chain's CDR3 is CASKETGAYYGYTF. CDR3 DNA: TGTGCCAGCAAAGAGACAGGGGCATACTATGGCTACACCTTC.